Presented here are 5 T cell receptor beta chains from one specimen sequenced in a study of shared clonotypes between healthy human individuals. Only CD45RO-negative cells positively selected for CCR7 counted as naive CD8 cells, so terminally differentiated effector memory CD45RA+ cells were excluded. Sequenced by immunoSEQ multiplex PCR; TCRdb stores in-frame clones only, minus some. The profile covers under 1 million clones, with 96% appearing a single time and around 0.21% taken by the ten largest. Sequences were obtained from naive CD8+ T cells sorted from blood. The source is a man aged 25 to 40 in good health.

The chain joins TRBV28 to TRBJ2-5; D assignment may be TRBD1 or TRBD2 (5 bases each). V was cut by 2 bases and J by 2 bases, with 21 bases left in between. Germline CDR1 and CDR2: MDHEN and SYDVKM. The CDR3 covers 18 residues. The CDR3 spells CASSLRSPGLAVQETQYF. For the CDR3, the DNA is TGTGCCAGCAGTTTACGCTCCCCGGGGCTAGCAGTACAAGAGACCCAGTACTTC.

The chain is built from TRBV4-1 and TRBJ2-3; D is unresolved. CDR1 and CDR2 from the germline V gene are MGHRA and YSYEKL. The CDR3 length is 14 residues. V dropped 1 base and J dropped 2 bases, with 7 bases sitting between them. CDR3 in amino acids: CASSQARNTDTQYF. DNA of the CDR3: TGCGCCAGCAGCCAAGCCCGGAACACAGATACGCAGTATTTT.

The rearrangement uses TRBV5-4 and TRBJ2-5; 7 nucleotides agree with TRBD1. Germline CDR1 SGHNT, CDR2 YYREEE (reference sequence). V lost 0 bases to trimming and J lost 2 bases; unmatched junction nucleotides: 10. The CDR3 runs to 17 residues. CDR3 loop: CASSLAGQGVDQETQYF. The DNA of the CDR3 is TGTGCCAGCAGCTTGGCCGGGCAGGGGGTAGATCAAGAGACCCAGTACTTC.

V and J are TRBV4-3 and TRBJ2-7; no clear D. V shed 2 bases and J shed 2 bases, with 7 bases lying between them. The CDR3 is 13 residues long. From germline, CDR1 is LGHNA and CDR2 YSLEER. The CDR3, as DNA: TGCGCCAGCAGCCAATGGGTCGCCTACGAGCAGTACTTC. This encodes CASSQWVAYEQYF.

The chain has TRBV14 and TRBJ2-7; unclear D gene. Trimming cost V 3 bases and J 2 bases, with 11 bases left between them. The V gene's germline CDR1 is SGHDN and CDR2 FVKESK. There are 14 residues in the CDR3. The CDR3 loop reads CASSHVDQPYEQYF. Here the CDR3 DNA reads TGTGCCAGCAGCCATGTCGACCAGCCCTACGAGCAGTACTTC.